This TCR beta chain was captured by sequencing in a study of blood T cell repertoires in COVID-19. Study information: Donors in the United States, Italy and Spain gave samples during acute or convalescent COVID-19.

In the authors' workflow: The authors estimated nucleated cell counts from reference gene primer amplification. TCRdb keeps only in-frame clones here, not all; method: immunoSEQ multiplex PCR. The V and J calls and clone size come from that table; D and trimming were worked out from the DNA. The sample lists some 670,000 clones, 90% occurring once. Trimming took off 5 bases at V and 4 bases at J, with 18 bases between the two ends. Germline assignment: CDR1 LGHDT and CDR2 YNNKEL (reference sequence). CDR3 size: 16 residues. This clonotype originated in a woman aged 18-29 years with acute or convalescent COVID-19. The chain combines TRBV3-1 (or the pseudogene TRBV3-2) with TRBJ1-3, with D possibly TRBD1 on 6 matching bases. Sequencing used peripheral blood. This chain's CDR3 is CASSKGQKGRGNTIYF. The CDR3 DNA reads TGTGCCAGCAGCAAAGGACAGAAAGGTAGAGGAAACACCATATATTTT.